This record concerns one T cell receptor (beta chain) sequence. In the authors' methods: Counts of nucleated cells, estimated from reference gene primer amplification, were obtained. Sequencing was performed with immunoSEQ multiplex PCR; in TCRdb, only in-frame clones are kept and a portion is missing. V, J and clone size are those of that table, while D and trimming were read from the DNA. Among around 40,000 clones listed, about four fifths were seen once. The V gene lost 2 bases and the J gene lost 4 bases, with 12 bases spanning the gap. Germline-derived CDR1 and CDR2 are SNHLY and FYNNEI. The CDR3 has 15 residues. This sample stems from a study of blood T cell repertoires in COVID-19. Study overall: PBMCs, B-cell-depleted T cells, or T cells provided the cDNA or gDNA that made up the material.

The rearrangement links TRBV2 to TRBJ1-5; TRBD1 might be the D (6 bases). The sequence came from a man older than 75 with active or convalescent COVID-19. Sequences were obtained from peripheral blood. CDR3 DNA: TGTGCCAGCAGTGAAAGGGCAGGGGCAAATCAGCCCCAGCATTTT. Protein product: CASSERAGANQPQHF.